Listed here is a single T cell receptor (beta chain). Its antigen is not yet known. No qualities accompany the bases; no much larger clone lies one base away. Donors were healthy HIV-negative adults with no recently reported acute infections or vaccinations. Every donor was a Caucasian adult residing in Nashville, Tennessee, USA. CD4+ T cells were enriched by magnetic negative selection, after which naive cells were positively selected on CD45RA and the negative fraction was taken as the memory subset. Blood was obtained by leukapheresis, after which PBMCs were separated by Ficoll-Histopaque density gradient centrifugation and cryopreserved in liquid nitrogen vapor phase. Purity and quantity of every magnetically sorted T cell population were checked by analytical flow cytometry. Genomic DNA was isolated from each sorted fraction and quantified by UV absorbance on a Nanodrop 2000c. The data originate from a study of shared clonotypes between healthy human individuals (dated by TCRdb to the early 2020s). A note on the overall study: The cohort included three men and a couple of women between 18 and 49 years of age. For each donor, CD4 naive and CD4 memory were each run on three plates, CD8 naive on two plates, and CD8 memory on one plate. Blood TCR repertoires of several healthy adults were deeply sequenced to estimate repertoire size and the extent of clonotype sharing between individuals. To increase sequencing depth and limit assay-specific biases, different laboratories used diverse techniques to prepare libraries and sequence TCR repertoires. Each donor's leukapheresis produced roughly between roughly 0.85 and 9.5 billion PBMCs.

From the cysteine through the phenylalanine, the CDR3 covers 14 amino acids. Of all the DNA, just the CDR3 is kept, 42 bases in frame from base 1. The germline ends are 17 bases apart after V is trimmed by 4 bases and J by 6 bases. CDR1 SGHRS and CDR2 YFSETQ are derived from the germline V gene. Paper-wide results and their limitations: Because the study included a small number of donors, the genetic and exposure-history diversity represented was limited. Across a handful of donors, roughly 5.1% of naive CD4, around 3.5% of naive CD8, around 2.1% of memory CD4, and 0.3% to 0.45% of memory CD8 clonotypes were shared. Even with the large sequencing depth, rarefaction of the sorted-subset datasets indicated that sequencing was incomplete. Pairwise subsampling led to the expectation that sequencing depth would affect the degree of clonotype sharing among donors. Naive subsets generally had larger estimated clonotype richness than memory subsets did. Higher generation probabilities were observed for clonotypes shared by all four sorted-subset donors than for non-shared clonotypes. Sampling was restricted to blood, and TCR repertoires in tissues likely differ from the TCR repertoires found in blood.

TCR CDR3 regions were amplified from genomic DNA by multiplex PCR using the deep immunoSEQ assay. Extracted genomic DNA from each cell subset was spread evenly across all wells of several immunoSEQ 96-well plates, with each plate serving as a replicate. For sorted subsets, each replicate PCR was loaded with 200 to 250 ng genomic DNA, equivalent to 32,000 or so T cell genomes. Purified libraries were measured with a Qubit 3.0 fluorometer, size-checked on a Bioanalyzer 2100, and measured again with the KAPA Library Quantification kit. A separate single-read 150-cycle Illumina NextSeq 550 flow cell was used to sequence each immunoSEQ 96-well plate. The original methods were these. Because the immunoSEQ output included only junctional sequences and no quality scores, the filtering could not be the same as the filtering used for full-length reads. Sequences were annotated with PyIR, a Python wrapper for IgBLAST v1.9, using IMGT germline references to assign V/J genes and CDR3. Reads with weak V/J assignments (E-value above 1e-6), missing CDR3, stop codons, out-of-frame junctions, or ambiguous translated residues were removed. A V3J clonotype was defined by an identical inferred V gene, J gene, and CDR3 amino acid sequence. To compute the percentage overlap between repertoires, the number of shared unique clonotypes was divided by the size of the smaller repertoire. RTK rarefaction, the Chao1 estimator, and Recon v2.1 estimates of unobserved clonotypes were used to assess repertoire richness. Generation probabilities for all TCRbeta clonotypes obtained by the gDNA method from a handful of donors were computed using OLGA. What TCRdb holds here is the immuneACCESS table cut down to in-frame rearrangements. Part of the clones is not present; checked against another copy, under half of the missing clones reflect an unresolved V gene, and the others are unexplained. V, J and clone size reflect that table, while D and trimming were determined from the DNA. The sample records approximately 1.1 million clones, roughly 74% of which are singletons. The ten most abundant clones make up approximately 0.56% of the sample.

The chain employs TRBV5-1 and TRBJ2-7, with TRBD1 perhaps the D gene, on 6 matching bases. The sequence derives from a man between 18 and 29 years old in good health. Some clones in this sample may be carry-over from other donors' samples. What was sequenced was memory CD4+ T cells from PBMCs. The sample's cell subset or site label, in plain terms: CD45RA-negative fraction. In nucleotides, the sequence is TGCGCCAGCAGCACCGGGACGGCCAGGGGCGAGCAGTACTTC. The translation is CASSTGTARGEQYF.